Given below is one TCR beta chain in context. Its cognate antigen has yet to be identified. No clone much larger than this one lies a single base away; base qualities are absent. This sample is part of a study of cytomegalovirus exposure and HLA in healthy donors (dated by TCRdb to about 2017). The study in broad terms: An earlier analysis of 587 of the donors reported under 300 Gb of sequence data and 95 million to 120 million unique TCR beta sequences obtained from around 190 million T cells. An early release that covered approximately 600 HLA-typed donors contained around 300 gigabases of sequencing data and around 85 million unique TCR sequences. Of the roughly 420 genotyped donors, 81% were placed in the genetic ancestry cluster associated with self-reported Caucasian donors. The study was designed to test whether signatures of past pathogen exposure could be identified by cataloging public T cell receptors. The T cell repertoires of several hundred subjects were profiled by immunosequencing and related to cytomegalovirus serostatus. A separate validation cohort of roughly 130 different subjects was used in addition to the roughly 700-subject first cohort. The study combined high-throughput TCR immunosequencing, statistical association of individual TCRs with disease status, and machine learning to predict cytomegalovirus infection status. A later analysis re-analyzed previously published TCR beta repertoires from 660 or so donors and added high-resolution HLA genotyping to study TCR occurrence patterns. In the later analysis, no new phenotypic data were used to find candidate immune exposures; instead, reliance was placed on TCR beta sequences and their occurrence across donors. To decide whether each TCR beta V gene segment behaved as functional or pseudogenic, an earlier analysis of over 500 of the donors relied on high-throughput TCR beta sequencing. Donor age, sex, ethnicity and CMV serostatus were compiled together with the repertoire data. A later genetic analysis used genome-wide SNP genotypes for about 65% of the roughly 700 donors, treating that subset as a discovery cohort. All discovery cohort repertoires had been generated on a single sequencing platform. Both class I and class II loci were covered by HLA typing, at four-digit resolution. Typing coverage varied by locus: 629-630 donors for A, B, C, DRB1 and DQB1; 500 to 550 for DQA1; 606 for DPA1; roughly 450 for DPB1. Because of strong linkage in the cohort, 5 or 6 DR-DQ haplotypes were treated as single units for association and clustering. Across around 400 genotyped donors of the cohort, an average of approximately 200,000 unique TCR beta nucleotide sequences per donor were sequenced, and 15% to 20% of those sequences were non-productive.

The cohort consisted of approximately 690 healthy bone marrow donors. All cohort members were sampled while nominally healthy, although unrecorded immune exposures were likely present. The donor tested CMV seropositive and was one of the 289 seropositive cohort members. A peripheral blood sample was provided by each donor, and peripheral blood mononuclear cells were used for TCR beta sequencing. Genomic DNA was extracted from the blood cell samples with the Qiagen DNeasy Blood Extraction Kit. What the authors observed across the whole study: The study listed approximately 150 TCR beta chains as associated with cytomegalovirus. In a later analysis, HLA-associated TCR beta chains were found to be more clonally expanded and to have lower generation probabilities than equally common non-associated chains. Strong co-occurrence of HLA alleles, especially DR and DQ, made assigning TCR associations to individual alleles difficult. According to a later analysis, most CMV-associated TCR beta chains appeared to be HLA-restricted, and the HLA associations seemed to be driven largely by CMV exposure. Roughly uniform sequencing depth across donors was assumed in presence/absence analyses, although this assumption may not hold. According to a later genetic analysis, donors in an Asian-associated ancestry cluster had fewer N-insertions in productive TCRs than the roughly 700-donor mean. Because HLA typing was unavailable for some donors at each locus, only the typed subset was used in association tests. According to a later analysis, parvovirus B19, influenza, CMV and Epstein-Barr virus appeared linked to several top co-occurrence clusters. At a false discovery rate of 0.05, a later analysis linked 16,951 TCR beta sequences to specific HLA alleles. While some public TCRs were present in many individuals, most TCR sequences turned up only very rarely across donors. The classifier was reported to diagnose cytomegalovirus status with high specificity and sensitivity in both the original cohort and the validation cohort. CMV serostatus was the only immune exposure information available for the cohort. V-gene and J-gene trimming of TCR beta chains was associated with a missense DCLRE1C variant in a later genetic analysis, and the association was replicated in an independent cohort. The authors suggested that the approach could potentially be extended to other disease states and immunological phenotypes. In this cohort, only TCR beta chains were sequenced, and detectable features were limited by the absence of alpha or paired-chain data. In an earlier analysis of some 550 of the donors, most TCR beta V segments were observed in productive rearrangements about 87% or about 30% of the time, broadly matching IMGT annotations. A group of highly shared sequence variants was considered likely to be a technical artifact of the sequencing pipeline. Some IMGT-functional V segments, including TRBV6-2 and TRBV6-3, could not be distinguished by the 87-base-pair reads and were therefore excluded. Because counts were too low, approximately 15 rarely observed V segments, including chromosome 9 orphons, were excluded from the earlier analysis of about 500 of the donors. A further reported finding was that TCR beta sequences accurately predicted the HLA-A and HLA-B alleles for most subjects in the first cohort. In vitro tests confirmed that a few of the cytomegalovirus-associated TCR beta chains recognize cytomegalovirus antigens. In a later analysis, the rate of TCR association differed among HLA loci, with DRB1 alleles having the most associated TCRs and HLA-C alleles having the fewest. Correlated functional status among segregating V segments might reflect linkage disequilibrium, but an unknown experimental factor could not be ruled out.

Reading the germline V gene (reference sequence) gives CDR1 GTSNPN and CDR2 SVGIG. The CDR3 measures 12 amino acids from cysteine to phenylalanine. Just the 36-base CDR3 DNA is kept, in frame starting at base 1. Deletion took 8 bases off V and 2 bases off J, with a span of 13 bases between the germline ends. To prepare the library, the immunoSEQ multiplex PCR assay was applied. For the multiplex PCR, a mixture combining 60 forward primers for TCR Vbeta segments and 13 reverse primers for TCR Jbeta segments was used. Amplification of the CDR3 region of rearranged TCR beta genes was performed with a multiplex PCR assay on genomic DNA. On the Illumina HiSeq System, the amplified TCR beta libraries were sequenced as 87-base-pair reads. Under the source paper's analysis protocol: A later analysis tallied around 82 million unique TCR beta chains across the 600 to 700 repertoires, and some 10 million of those chains were shared by two or more donors. To remove PCR and sequencing errors, raw reads were error-corrected and collapsed into unique sequences using a nearest-neighbor algorithm that merged closely related sequences. To assign V, D and J gene segments, CDR3 sequences were aligned to IMGT reference sequences. For a sequence to be retained, a match of at least six nucleotides was required to both a V gene segment and a J gene segment. Rearrangements were called productive when the CDR3 lacked stop codons and stayed in frame with V and J; all others were non-productive. CDR3 was defined according to IMGT convention as the region running from the second conserved V-encoded cysteine to the conserved J-encoded phenylalanine. The earlier analysis of 550 to 650 of the donors excluded any sequence lacking an unambiguous match to a single V gene segment. An earlier analysis of 550 to 650 of the donors classified V segments as functional when productive rearrangements were above 56.7% and as segregating when the standard deviation between donors was above 5%. A statistical classification framework was built to diagnose cytomegalovirus status from the catalog of TCR beta chain sequences. In a later analysis, V and J genes were assigned by comparing TCR nucleotide sequences against IMGT/GENE-DB human TR gene sequences. Using the TCRdist pipeline, a later analysis assigned CDR3 sequences along with most-parsimonious VDJ recombination scenarios. In a later analysis, each TCR beta chain was defined by its CDR3 amino acid sequence together with its V-gene family, and reads lacking a unique V-gene family were excluded. In a later analysis, around 600 highly shared, low-generation-probability nucleotide sequences were removed to address suspected cross-contamination and a sequencing artifact. In a later analysis, a clonal expansion index was calculated for each public chain from normalized within-repertoire ranks of inferred template counts. Generation probabilities in a later analysis came from a VDJ recombination model fitted to out-of-frame rearrangements, and those results were checked against IGoR. In a later analysis, hypergeometric tests were used to score TCR-TCR, TCR-HLA and TCR-CMV co-occurrence, with a repertoire-size bias correction applied to TCR pairs. False discovery rates were estimated in a later analysis by permuting HLA or CMV assignments 20 times. In a later analysis, co-occurring TCRs were grouped with DBSCAN, and TCRdist sequence similarity was added when clustering was performed within HLA-allele-positive subsets. Co-occurrence clustering excluded repertoires with fewer than 30,000 or more than 120,000 public chains, plus five with anomalous nucleotide sharing. In its TCRdb copy, this immuneACCESS table keeps in-frame sequences only and misses some clones. Where compared with another copy, unresolved V genes explain less than half of these, and the others have no known cause. D and trimming were read from the DNA, whereas the V and J calls and clone size are those reported in that table. The sample includes almost 200,000 clones, with roughly 77% observed a single time. The top ten hold more than 0.35% of the sample.

Material for sequencing was PBMCs. In this chain, TRBV30 is recombined with TRBJ2-7; the best D guess is TRBD1, with 5 bases matching. The TCR sequence derives from a male donor in good health and CMV-seropositive. At the DNA level, the sequence is TGTGCCGGGGCCTGGCATACCTACGAGCAGTACTTC. Its translation reads: CAGAWHTYEQYF.